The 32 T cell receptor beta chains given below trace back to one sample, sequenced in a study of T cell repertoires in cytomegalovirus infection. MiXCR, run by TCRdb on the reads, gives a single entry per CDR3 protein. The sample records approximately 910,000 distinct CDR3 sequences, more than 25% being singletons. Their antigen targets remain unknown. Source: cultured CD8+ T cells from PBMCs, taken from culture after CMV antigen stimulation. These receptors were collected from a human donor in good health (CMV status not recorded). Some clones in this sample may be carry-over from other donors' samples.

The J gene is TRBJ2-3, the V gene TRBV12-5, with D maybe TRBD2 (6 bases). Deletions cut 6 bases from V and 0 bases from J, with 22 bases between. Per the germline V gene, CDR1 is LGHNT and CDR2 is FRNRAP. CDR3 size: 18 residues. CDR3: CASGPGLVNYTSTDTQYF. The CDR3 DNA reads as TGTGCTAGTGGCCCGGGACTCGTAAATTACACTAGCACAGATACGCAGTATTTT. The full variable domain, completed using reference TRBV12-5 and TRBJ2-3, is DARVTQTPRHKVTEMGQEVTMRCQPILGHNTVFWYRQTMMQGLELLAYFRNRAPLDDSGMPKDRFSAEMPDATLATLKIQPSEPRDSAVYFCASGPGLVNYTSTDTQYFGPGTRLTVL.

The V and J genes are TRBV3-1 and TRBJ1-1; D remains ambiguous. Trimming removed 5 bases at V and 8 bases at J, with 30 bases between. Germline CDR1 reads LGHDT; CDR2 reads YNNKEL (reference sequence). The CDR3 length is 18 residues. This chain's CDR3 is CASSASVGLPWGRSEAFF. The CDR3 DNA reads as TGTGCCAGCAGCGCCTCTGTTGGGCTTCCTTGGGGAAGAAGCGAAGCTTTCTTT.

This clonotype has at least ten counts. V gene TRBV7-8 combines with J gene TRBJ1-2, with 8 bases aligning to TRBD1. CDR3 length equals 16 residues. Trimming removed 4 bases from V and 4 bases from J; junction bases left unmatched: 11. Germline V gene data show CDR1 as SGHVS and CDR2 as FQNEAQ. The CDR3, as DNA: TGTGCCAGCAGCTCACCCCAGGGGGCGGAAATCTATGGCTACACCTTC. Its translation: CASSSPQGAEIYGYTF.

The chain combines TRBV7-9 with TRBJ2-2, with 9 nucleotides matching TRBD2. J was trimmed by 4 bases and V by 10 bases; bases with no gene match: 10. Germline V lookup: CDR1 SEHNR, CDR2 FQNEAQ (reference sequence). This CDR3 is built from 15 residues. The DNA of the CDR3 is TGTGCCACCTTCTCTAGCGGGGTAATCACCGGGGAGCTGTTTTTT. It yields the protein CATFSSGVITGELFF.

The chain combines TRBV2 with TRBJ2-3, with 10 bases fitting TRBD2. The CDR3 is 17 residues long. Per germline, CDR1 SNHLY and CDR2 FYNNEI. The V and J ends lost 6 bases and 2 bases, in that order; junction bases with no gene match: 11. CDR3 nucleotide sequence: TGTGCCAGCAGCGGATCGAGCGGGGGGGCCAACACAGATACGCAGTATTTT. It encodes CASSGSSGGANTDTQYF.

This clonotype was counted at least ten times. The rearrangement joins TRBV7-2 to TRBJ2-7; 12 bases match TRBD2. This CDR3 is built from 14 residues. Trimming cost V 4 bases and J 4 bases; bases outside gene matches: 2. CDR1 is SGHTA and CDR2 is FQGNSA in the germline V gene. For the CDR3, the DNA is TGTGCCAGCAGCTGGGGGACTAGCGGGTACGAGCAGTACTTC. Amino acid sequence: CASSWGTSGYEQYF.

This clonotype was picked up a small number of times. The CDR3 reads CASSFYQAQGYTF. In nucleotides, the CDR3 is TGTGCCAGCAGTTTCTATCAGGCTCAGGGCTACACCTTC. The chain couples TRBV12-3 or TRBV12-4 to TRBJ1-2; D not resolved. This CDR3 region has 13 residues. Trimming left V 3 bases short and J 8 bases short, with 13 bases between.

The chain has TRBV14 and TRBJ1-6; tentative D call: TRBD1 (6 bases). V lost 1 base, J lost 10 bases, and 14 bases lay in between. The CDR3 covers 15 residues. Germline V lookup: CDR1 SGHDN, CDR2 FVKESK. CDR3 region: CASSQVLGGRSPLHF. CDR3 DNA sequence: TGTGCCAGCAGCCAAGTACTCGGGGGCAGATCACCCCTCCACTTT.

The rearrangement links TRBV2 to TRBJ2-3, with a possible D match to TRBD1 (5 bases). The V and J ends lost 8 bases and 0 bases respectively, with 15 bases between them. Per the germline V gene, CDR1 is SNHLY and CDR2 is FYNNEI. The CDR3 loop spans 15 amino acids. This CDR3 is CASPTWQGSTDTQYF. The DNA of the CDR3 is TGTGCCAGCCCAACTTGGCAGGGAAGCACAGATACGCAGTATTTT.

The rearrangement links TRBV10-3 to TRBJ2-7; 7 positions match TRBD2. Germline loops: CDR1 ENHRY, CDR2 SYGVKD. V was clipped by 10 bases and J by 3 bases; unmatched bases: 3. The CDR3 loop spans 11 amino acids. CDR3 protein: CATRGDYEQYF. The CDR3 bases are TGTGCCACCCGGGGGGACTACGAGCAGTACTTC.

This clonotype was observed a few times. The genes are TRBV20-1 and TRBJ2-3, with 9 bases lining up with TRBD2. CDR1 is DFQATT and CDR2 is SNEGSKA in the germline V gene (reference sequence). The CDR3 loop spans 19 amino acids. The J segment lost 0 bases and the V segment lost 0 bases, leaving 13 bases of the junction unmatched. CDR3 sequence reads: CSARDEVAGAGFSTDTQYF. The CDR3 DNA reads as TGCAGTGCTAGAGATGAGGTAGCGGGGGCGGGGTTTAGCACAGATACGCAGTATTTT.

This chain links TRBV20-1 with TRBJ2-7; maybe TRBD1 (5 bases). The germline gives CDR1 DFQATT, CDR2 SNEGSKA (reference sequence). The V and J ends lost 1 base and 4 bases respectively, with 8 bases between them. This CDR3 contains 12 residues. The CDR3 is CSARGQQYEQYV. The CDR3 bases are TGCAGTGCTAGAGGACAGCAATACGAGCAGTACGTC.

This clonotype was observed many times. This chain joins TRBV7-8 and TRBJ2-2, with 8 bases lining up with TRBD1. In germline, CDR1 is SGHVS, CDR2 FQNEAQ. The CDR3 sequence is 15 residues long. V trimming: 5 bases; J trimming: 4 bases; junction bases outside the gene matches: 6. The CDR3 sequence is CASSLDRGGTGELFF. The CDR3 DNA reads TGTGCCAGCAGCCTAGACAGGGGTGGCACCGGGGAGCTGTTTTTT.

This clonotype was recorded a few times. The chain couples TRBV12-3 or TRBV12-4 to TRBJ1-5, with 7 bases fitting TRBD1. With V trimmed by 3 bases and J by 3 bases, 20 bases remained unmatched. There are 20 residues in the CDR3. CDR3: CASSFYLTGALGWDNQPQHF. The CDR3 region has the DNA TGTGCCAGCAGTTTCTACCTCACAGGGGCCCTGGGGTGGGACAATCAGCCCCAGCATTTT.

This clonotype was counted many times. This CDR3 reads CASSQAGNQPQHF. DNA of the CDR3: TGTGCCAGCAGCCAAGCCGGTAATCAGCCCCAGCATTTT. V is TRBV7-9 and J is TRBJ1-5; D gene ambiguous. V lost 5 bases and J 4 bases, leaving 9 bases between the germline ends. This CDR3 is built from 13 residues. Germline V gene sequence: CDR1 SEHNR, CDR2 FQNEAQ (reference sequence).

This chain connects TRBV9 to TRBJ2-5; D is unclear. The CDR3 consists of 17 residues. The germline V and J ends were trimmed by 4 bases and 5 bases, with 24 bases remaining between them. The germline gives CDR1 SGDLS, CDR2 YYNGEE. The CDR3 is CASSLIPRPGRRETQYF. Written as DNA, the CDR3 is TGTGCCAGCAGCCTCATACCAAGACCGGGCCGACGGGAGACCCAGTACTTC.

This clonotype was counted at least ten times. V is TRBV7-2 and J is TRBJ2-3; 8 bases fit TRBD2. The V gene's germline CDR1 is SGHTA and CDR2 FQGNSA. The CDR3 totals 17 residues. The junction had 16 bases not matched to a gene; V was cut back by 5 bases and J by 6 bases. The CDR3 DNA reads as TGTGCCAGCAGCCTAACGTCCCAGCGGGGGCCATGGGATACGCAGTATTTT. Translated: CASSLTSQRGPWDTQYF.

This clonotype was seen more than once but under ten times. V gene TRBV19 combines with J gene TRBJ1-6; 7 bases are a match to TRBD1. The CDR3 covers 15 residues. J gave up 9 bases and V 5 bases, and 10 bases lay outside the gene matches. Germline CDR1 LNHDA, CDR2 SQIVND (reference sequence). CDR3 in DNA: TGTGCCAGTAGTCAACCGACAGGGATGGGTTCACCCCTCCACTTT. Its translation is CASSQPTGMGSPLHF.

The CDR3 loop reads CASSPGTVAGNEQFF. The CDR3 DNA sequence: TGTGCCAGCAGCCCGGGGACAGTGGCAGGCAATGAGCAGTTCTTC. The chain recombines TRBV5-8 with TRBJ2-1; 7 bases fit TRBD1. Germline trimming cut 4 bases from V and 6 bases from J; bases unmatched to any gene: 10. CDR1 and CDR2 (germline): SGHTS, YDEGEE. CDR3 size: 15 residues. The full variable domain, rest sourced from reference TRBV5-8 and TRBJ2-1, is EAGVTQSPTHLIKTRGQQATLRCSPISGHTSVYWYQQALGLGLQFLLWYDEGEERNRGNFPPRFSGRQFPNYSSELNVNALELEDSALYLCASSPGTVAGNEQFFGPGTRLTVL.

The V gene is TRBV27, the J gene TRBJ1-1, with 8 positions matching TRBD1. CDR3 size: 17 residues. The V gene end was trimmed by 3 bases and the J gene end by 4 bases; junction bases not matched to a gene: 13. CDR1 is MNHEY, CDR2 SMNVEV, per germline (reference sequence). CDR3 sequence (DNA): TGTGCCAGCAGTTTGAGGGGACAGGCGGCGGTGGGCACTGAAGCTTTCTTT. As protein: CASSLRGQAAVGTEAFF.

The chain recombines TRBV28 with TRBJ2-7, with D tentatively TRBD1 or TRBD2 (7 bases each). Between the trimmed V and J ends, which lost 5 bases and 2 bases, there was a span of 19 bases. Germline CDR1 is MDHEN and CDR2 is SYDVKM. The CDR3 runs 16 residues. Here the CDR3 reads CASSPRGGRGPYEQYF. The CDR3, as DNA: TGTGCCAGCAGTCCCAGGGGGGGGCGAGGCCCCTACGAGCAGTACTTC. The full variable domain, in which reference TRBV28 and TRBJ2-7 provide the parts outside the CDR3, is DVKVTQSSRYLVKRTGEKVFLECVQDMDHENMFWYRQDPGLGLRLIYFSYDVKMKEKGDIPEGYSVSREKKERFSLILESASTNQTSMYLCASSPRGGRGPYEQYFGPGTRLTVT.

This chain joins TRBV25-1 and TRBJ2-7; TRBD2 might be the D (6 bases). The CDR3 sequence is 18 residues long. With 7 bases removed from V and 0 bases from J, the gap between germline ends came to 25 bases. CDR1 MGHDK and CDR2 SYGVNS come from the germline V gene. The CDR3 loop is CASTSTCHGGPSSYEQYV. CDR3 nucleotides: TGTGCCAGCACCTCAACATGCCACGGGGGACCCAGCTCCTACGAGCAGTACGTC.

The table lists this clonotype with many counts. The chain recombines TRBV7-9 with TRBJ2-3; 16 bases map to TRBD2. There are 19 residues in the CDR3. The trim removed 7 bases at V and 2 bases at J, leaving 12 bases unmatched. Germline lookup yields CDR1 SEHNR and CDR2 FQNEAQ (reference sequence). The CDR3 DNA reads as TGTGCCAGCACCCTGCTTGGGACTAGCGGGGGGGTATTCACAGATACGCAGTATTTT. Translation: CASTLLGTSGGVFTDTQYF. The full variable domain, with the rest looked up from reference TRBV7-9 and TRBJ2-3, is DTGVSQNPRHKITKRGQNVTFRCDPISEHNRLYWYRQTLGQGPEFLTYFQNEAQLEKSRLLSDRFSAERPKGSFSTLEIQRTEQGDSAMYLCASTLLGTSGGVFTDTQYFGPGTRLTVL.

The CDR3 reads CASSFVQVPGELFF. CDR3 DNA: TGTGCCAGCAGTTTCGTACAGGTTCCCGGGGAGCTGTTTTTT. This chain links TRBV12-3 or TRBV12-4 with TRBJ2-2, with D perhaps TRBD1 (5 bases). The CDR3 consists of 14 residues. The V end was cut by 3 bases, the J end by 6 bases, with 11 bases between.

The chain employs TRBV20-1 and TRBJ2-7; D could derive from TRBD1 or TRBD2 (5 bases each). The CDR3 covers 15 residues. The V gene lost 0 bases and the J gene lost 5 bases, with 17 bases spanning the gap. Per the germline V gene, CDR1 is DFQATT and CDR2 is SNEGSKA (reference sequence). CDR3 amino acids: CSARDLGRDLNEQYF. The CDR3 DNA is TGCAGTGCTAGAGATCTCGGCAGGGACCTTAACGAGCAGTACTTC.

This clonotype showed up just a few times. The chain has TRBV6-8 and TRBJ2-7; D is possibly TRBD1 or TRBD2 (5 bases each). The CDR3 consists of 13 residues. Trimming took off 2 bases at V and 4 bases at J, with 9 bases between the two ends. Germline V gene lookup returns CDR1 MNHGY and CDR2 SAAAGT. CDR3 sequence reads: CASSYGDGYEQYF. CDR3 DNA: TGTGCCAGCAGTTACGGGGACGGGTACGAGCAGTACTTC.

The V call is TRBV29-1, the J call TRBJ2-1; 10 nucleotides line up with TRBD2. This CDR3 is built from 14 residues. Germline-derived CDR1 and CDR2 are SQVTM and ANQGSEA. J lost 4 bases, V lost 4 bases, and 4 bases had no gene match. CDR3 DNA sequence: TGCAGCGTTGGAGGTAGCGGGGGGTACAATGAGCAGTTCTTC. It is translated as CSVGGSGGYNEQFF.

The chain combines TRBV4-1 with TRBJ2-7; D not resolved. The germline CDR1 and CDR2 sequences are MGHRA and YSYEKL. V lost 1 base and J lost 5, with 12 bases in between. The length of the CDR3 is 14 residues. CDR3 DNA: TGCGCCAGCAGCCAAGGGGTCGTTACTAACGAGCAGTACTTC. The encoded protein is CASSQGVVTNEQYF.

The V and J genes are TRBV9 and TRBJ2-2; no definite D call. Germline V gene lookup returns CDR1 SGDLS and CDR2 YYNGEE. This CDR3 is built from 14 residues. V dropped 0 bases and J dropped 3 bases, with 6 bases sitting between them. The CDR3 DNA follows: TGTGCCAGCAGCGTAGGTAGATACACCGGGGAGCTGTTTTTT. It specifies CASSVGRYTGELFF.

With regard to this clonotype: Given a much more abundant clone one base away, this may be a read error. CDR3 DNA sequence: TGTGCCAACAGGGACACGCCACTCACAGATACGCAGTATTTT. Translation: CANRDTPLTDTQYF. The chain links TRBV6-2 or TRBV6-3 to TRBJ2-3, with D maybe TRBD1 (6 bases). Germline CDR1 MNHEY, CDR2 SVGEGT. The CDR3 covers 14 residues. V dropped 10 bases and J dropped 2 bases, with 16 bases sitting between them.

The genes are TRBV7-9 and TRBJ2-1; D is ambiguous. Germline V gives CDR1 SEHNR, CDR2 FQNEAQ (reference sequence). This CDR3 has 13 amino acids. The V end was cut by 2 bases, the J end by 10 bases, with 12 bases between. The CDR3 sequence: CASSLNSQLEQFF. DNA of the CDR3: TGTGCCAGCAGCTTAAACAGCCAGTTAGAGCAGTTCTTC. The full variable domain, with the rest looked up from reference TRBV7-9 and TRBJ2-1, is DTGVSQNPRHKITKRGQNVTFRCDPISEHNRLYWYRQTLGQGPEFLTYFQNEAQLEKSRLLSDRFSAERPKGSFSTLEIQRTEQGDSAMYLCASSLNSQLEQFFGPGTRLTVL.

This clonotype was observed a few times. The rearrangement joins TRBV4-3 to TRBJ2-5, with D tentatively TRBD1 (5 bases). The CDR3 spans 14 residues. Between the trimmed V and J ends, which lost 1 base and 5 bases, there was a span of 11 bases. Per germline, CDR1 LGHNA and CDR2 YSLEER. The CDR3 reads CASSQGDSGETQYF. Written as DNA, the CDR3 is TGCGCCAGCAGCCAAGGAGACAGTGGGGAGACCCAGTACTTC.